This T cell receptor beta chain was identified in a study of tumor-infiltrating lymphocytes in primary liver carcinoma. Notes on the study in general: Detection in all five tumor regions applied to only about 7.5-24% of top clones.

Trimming stripped 3 bases from V and 2 bases from J, with 4 bases between. CDR3 length equals 12 residues. CDR1 and CDR2 from the germline V gene are SGHDT and YYEEEE. From roughly 20-30 mg of unsorted bulk tissue, DNA and RNA were co-extracted together. This clonotype showed up just a few times. The target antigen is unknown. From around 520 ng of total RNA, TCR beta-specific cDNA was reverse-transcribed using a constant-region primer. Libraries covering TCR beta were generated through three nested multiplex PCR rounds (using a slightly modified ARM-PCR). The opening two PCR rounds, about 11 cycles each, paired TRBV1-TRBV30 forward primers with a C-beta reverse primer. One entry per CDR3 protein results from TCRdb running MiXCR on the multiplex PCR reads. The sample has tens of thousands of distinct CDR3 sequences; roughly 70% are singletons.

Sequencing was performed on liver tumor tissue from sampling region 4. The subset was: tumor region T4, right-lateral pole. This sequence originates from a man between 40 and 49 years old with primary liver carcinoma and hepatitis B virus infection. The chain is built from TRBV5-6 and TRBJ2-3, with no clear D. In nucleotides, the CDR3 is TGTGCCAGCAGCTGGGCCACAGATACGCAGTATTTT. This sequence encodes CASSWATDTQYF.